The subject of this entry is one T cell receptor (beta chain). Its antigen is unidentified. The data originate from a study of Ad26.COV2.S vaccination and SARS-CoV-2 variants. Overall study results and limits: Spike-specific TCR breadth in vaccine recipients exceeded that seen in placebo recipients. Across vaccine and placebo recipients, the breadth of non-spike TCRs was similar.

Some clones are missing from TCRdb's copy, which holds only in-frame ones; the method was immunoSEQ multiplex PCR. In the table there are 180,000 or so clones, roughly 89% of which are singletons. Germline V lookup: CDR1 SGHRS, CDR2 YFSETQ. V shed 6 bases and J shed 4 bases, with 15 bases lying between them. The CDR3 has 14 residues. V gene TRBV5-1 combines with J gene TRBJ2-3, with a tentative D call TRBD2 (6 bases). The starting material was peripheral blood, obtained after recovery from COVID-19. The clonotype originates from a human donor who had recovered from COVID-19. The CDR3 DNA sequence: TGCGCCAGCACCCGTGTGGGCGGGGCAGATACGCAGTATTTT. It specifies CASTRVGGADTQYF.